These T cell receptor beta chains were read from a single sample in a study of tumor-infiltrating lymphocytes in primary liver carcinoma. Via MiXCR, TCRdb re-called the multiplex PCR reads, giving one row per CDR3 protein. This sample carries tens of thousands of distinct CDR3 sequences, 71% of them seen once, and the ten largest clones take 29%. Sequencing was done on a sample of liver tumor tissue from sampling region 5. The receptors come from a man in his forties with primary liver carcinoma and hepatitis B virus infection. The CDR3 runs from the conserved cysteine through the conserved F or W. The D gene is left open where the match is weak. The listing skips clone size in some rows; elsewhere it reads once, few, many or a size class.

clone_size	j_call	d_call	v_call	cdr3_aa	cdr3_nt
.	TRBJ2-1	TRBD2	TRBV7-9	CASSLMGTSVNERFF	TGTGCCAGCAGTTTAATGGGGACTAGCGTGAATGAGCGGTTCTTC
once	TRBJ2-1	TRBD2	TRBV29-1	CGGAGDLYERLF	TGCGGTGGGGCGGGAGACTTATATGAGCGGCTCTTC
.	TRBJ2-7	TRBD1	TRBV28	CASRPQRGQPYEQYF	TGTGCCAGTAGACCACAAAGGGGGCAACCTTACGAGCAGTACTTC
.	TRBJ1-2	.	TRBV12-3/TRBV12-4	CASGTTRGALGYTF	TGTGCCAGCGGTACCACAAGGGGGGCGCTTGGCTACACTTTC
many	TRBJ2-3	.	TRBV6-1	CASRRGLDTQYF	TGTGCCAGCAGGAGGGGATTAGATACGCAGTATTTT
.	TRBJ2-2	TRBD2	TRBV10-3	CAIGQREGTGDLFF	TGTGCCATCGGACAGCGGGAGGGGACCGGGGACCTGTTTTTT
.	TRBJ2-5	.	TRBV10-3	CTINLGQYQETQYF	TGTACCATCAACTTGGGACAATACCAAGAGACCCAGTACTTC
.	TRBJ2-3	TRBD1	TRBV29-1	CIVQGTGGTETQYF	TGCATCGTCCAGGGCACAGGGGGAACTGAGACCCAGTACTTT
.	TRBJ2-5	.	TRBV11-2	CARSLGWEQETQYF	TGTGCCAGGAGCTTAGGCTGGGAACAAGAGACCCAGTACTTC
.	TRBJ2-5	TRBD2	TRBV10-3	CAFSESSSGRGWQETQYF	TGTGCCTTCAGTGAGTCCTCTAGCGGAAGGGGATGGCAAGAGACTCAGTACTTC
.	TRBJ1-3	.	TRBV5-4	CASSQTVDSGNTIYF	TGTGCCAGCAGCCAGACGGTAGACAGCGGAAACACCATATATTTT
.	TRBJ2-7	.	TRBV6-2/TRBV6-3	CASSYSVGDSSYEQYF	TGTGCCAGCAGTTACTCAGTAGGAGACAGCTCCTACGAGCAGTACTTC
.	TRBJ2-3	.	TRBV6-5	CAKSWDGGTDTQYF	TGTGCCAAAAGTTGGGACGGAGGCACAGATACGCAGTATTTT
many	TRBJ2-7	.	TRBV11-2	CASSPRGREQYF	TGTGCCAGCAGCCCCCGAGGACGGGAGCAGTACTTC
.	TRBJ2-7	TRBD1	TRBV18	CASSPRQGVYEQYF	TGTGCCAGCTCCCCCAGGCAGGGGGTGTACGAACAGTACTTC
.	TRBJ2-7	TRBD2	TRBV12-3/TRBV12-4	CASSSTSGRASYDQYF	TGTGCCAGCAGCTCTACTAGCGGGAGGGCCTCCTACGATCAGTACTTC
.	TRBJ2-1	TRBD2	TRBV5-1	CANRLGGISGTNEQFF	TGCGCCAACAGATTGGGGGGGATTAGCGGGACGAATGAGCAGTTCTTC
.	TRBJ1-1	.	TRBV14	CTSSRLRDTEAFF	TGTACCAGCAGCCGACTCAGGGACACTGAAGCTTTCTTT
.	TRBJ2-1	TRBD2	TRBV29-1	CSVEDLLASGFYNGQFF	TGCAGCGTTGAAGATCTATTGGCTAGCGGATTTTACAATGGGCAGTTCTTC
medium-sized	TRBJ2-7	.	TRBV14	CASSRTPANYEQYF	TGTGCCAGCAGCCGGACTCCCGCAAACTACGAGCAGTACTTC
medium-sized	TRBJ2-7	TRBD1	TRBV29-1	CSVFGQAAYEQYF	TGCAGCGTTTTCGGACAGGCCGCCTACGAGCAGTACTTC
medium-sized	TRBJ1-5	.	TRBV11-2	CASSLSGYNQPQHF	TGTGCCAGCAGCTTGTCCGGGTACAATCAGCCCCAGCATTTT
.	TRBJ2-3	.	TRBV20-1	CSARGTGGTDTRYF	TGCAGTGCTAGAGGGACGGGGGGGACAGATACGCGGTATTTT
many	TRBJ1-2	.	TRBV6-5	CASSQTTNYGYTF	TGTGCCAGCAGCCAGACAACTAACTATGGCTACACCTTC
few	TRBJ2-2	TRBD1	TRBV5-1	CASTPTPGQGIIFGTGELFF	TGCGCCAGCACGCCAACTCCGGGACAGGGAATTATTTTTGGGACCGGGGAGCTGTTTTTT
.	TRBJ2-3	TRBD2	TRBV29-1	CGVTGGPVGDTLYF	TGCGGCGTTACGGGAGGGCCGGTGGGAGATACGCTGTATTTT
.	TRBJ2-6	TRBD2	TRBV9	CASSPLAGGPGANVLTF	TGTGCCAGCAGCCCACTAGCGGGAGGGCCTGGGGCCAACGTCCTGACTTTC
.	TRBJ2-7	.	TRBV11-2	CVSSSTQGRRYEQYF	TGTGTTAGCAGCTCAACCCAGGGGAGAAGATACGAGCAGTACTTC
.	TRBJ2-7	.	TRBV5-5	CASSFESSYERYF	TGTGCCAGCAGCTTCGAGAGTTCCTACGAGCGGTACTTC
.	TRBJ1-2	.	TRBV2	CASSRDSGTANYGYTF	TGTGCCAGCAGTAGAGACTCGGGGACGGCAAACTATGGCTACACCTTC
.	TRBJ2-5	.	TRBV11-2	CGRSRDSAHQETQYF	TGTGGCAGATCCCGGGACTCGGCCCACCAAGAGACCCAGTACTTC
.	TRBJ1-2	.	TRBV29-1	CSVEVQAEVGYDYTF	TGCAGCGTTGAGGTTCAAGCGGAAGTTGGCTATGACTACACCTTC
medium-sized	TRBJ2-7	TRBD1	TRBV11-2	CASSNGQGPYEQYF	TGTGCCAGCAGCAACGGACAGGGACCCTACGAGCAGTACTTC
many	TRBJ2-1	.	TRBV30	CAWSYRAYNEQFF	TGTGCCTGGAGTTACAGGGCGTACAATGAGCAGTTCTTC
many	TRBJ2-7	TRBD2	TRBV10-1	CASSGSGSAYEQYF	TGCGCCAGCAGTGGTAGCGGGAGCGCCTACGAGCAGTACTTC
many	TRBJ2-3	.	TRBV6-1	CASSEVSGLTDTQYF	TGTGCCAGCAGTGAAGTAAGCGGCCTCACAGATACGCAGTATTTT
many	TRBJ2-4	.	TRBV12-3/TRBV12-4	CASSPRRDIQYF	TGTGCCAGCAGTCCCAGGAGGGACATTCAGTACTTC
medium-sized	TRBJ2-1	TRBD2	TRBV6-5	CASSYGSGSYNEQFF	TGTGCCAGCAGTTACGGGAGCGGGAGCTACAATGAGCAGTTCTTC
.	TRBJ1-1	.	TRBV6-1	CTSGPGTGSFF	TGTACCAGCGGCCCCGGAACAGGGAGTTTCTTT